The TCR beta chain under discussion was sequenced for a study of T cells in Graves' hyperthyroidism and ophthalmopathy (dated by TCRdb to between 2017 and 2020). Study-level background: Peripheral blood was sampled at the time of initial diagnosis, prior to any treatment. To identify distinguishing TCR V-J signatures, a discovery cohort of around 100 patients was used, comprising under 45 with Graves' ophthalmopathy and 57 with stable Graves' hyperthyroidism. Prospective prediction of ophthalmopathy was tested in an independent validation cohort consisting of under 20 hyperthyroidism patients and around 16 patients who later progressed to ophthalmopathy. The 100 or so discovery patients were randomly split 7:3 into training and test sets. Thyroid tissue and blood T-cell repertoires from more than 5 Graves' hyperthyroidism patients were also compared in the study. After blood sampling, hyperthyroidism patients were treated with methimazole at a starting dose of 30 mg daily, and ophthalmopathy patients were treated with high-dose intravenous methylprednisolone. The paper describes TCR Vbeta CDR3 sequencing of about 140 peripheral blood samples, made up of some 42 ophthalmopathy patients, roughly 75 hyperthyroidism patients and 17 progressor patients.

The hyperthyroidism patients were between 18 and 65 years old and newly diagnosed, with a disease duration of less than 2 months. Patients with uncontrolled infections, other autoimmune diseases, pregnancy or lactation were excluded. Clinical symptoms, serum thyroxine and TRAb, thyroid ultrasound, and orbital computed tomography formed the basis for the diagnoses. Blood from progressor patients was collected at the time of first diagnosis with hyperthyroidism, before any ophthalmopathy symptoms had appeared. PBMCs were isolated from 7.5 to 10 ml of fresh peripheral blood by Ficoll-Paque density gradient centrifugation. Patients classed as progressors first received a Graves' hyperthyroidism diagnosis and then went on to develop ophthalmopathy during follow-up. Total RNA was extracted with Trizol reagent, and quality was checked on an Agilent 2100 Bioanalyzer. Results and caveats for the whole study, not just this receptor: No statistical method was used to fix the sample size in advance, and group allocation was not hidden from the investigators. Ophthalmopathy was separated from stable hyperthyroidism by a 13 V-J signature model, with around 90% sensitivity and approximately 81% specificity obtained in cross-validation and 80%/75% obtained in testing. Blood samples also contained most of the expanded thyroid clonotypes (frequency above 0.001), which suggests that blood repertoires may reflect thyroid immune responses. In validation, the model predicted progression to ophthalmopathy with 65% to 71% sensitivity and approximately 72% specificity, a median of about six months before onset.

As concerns this clonotype: The specificity of this receptor is unknown. There are no base qualities to consult, and no much larger clone falls within one base.

Amplification of TCR beta CDR3 regions was carried out from RNA transcripts. A first-round RT-PCR of the TCR CDR3 used the HTBI primer set with the Qiagen OneStep RT-PCR kit. Libraries were constructed in a second round of multiplex PCR, after which size selection and purification were carried out. Sequencing of the libraries was done on an Illumina HiSeq2000 using paired-end 100 bp reads. The paper's data handling went like this. SOAPnuke was used to process the raw data, with reads discarded if the reads contained adapters or uncalled bases, had a mean Phred below 15, or lacked an exact constant-primer or identifier match. High-quality paired reads were merged using COPE v1.2.5, and each unique nucleotide sequence was defined as a clonotype. MiTCR v1.1 was used to align clonotypes to the IMGT TRBV, TRBD and TRBJ reference segments. The analysis was restricted to V-J combinations with a frequency above 0.0001, which together covered approximately 99% of the repertoires. The TCS score was defined as the ratio of F50 (clonal expansion) to E x V (chaos), calculated using BLOSUM62-based TCRdist between CDR3 peptides within each V-J. Welch's t-statistics and random forest reduced roughly 540 V-J features to 10 to 15, which were used in a naive Bayes classifier (R e1071). TCRdb reprocessing: public reads trimmed at Q25 with fastp, clones called with MiXCR, in-frame beta chains kept. Records with the same CDR3 protein are collapsed into one entry carrying the most frequent genes and DNA. TCRdb, rather than the study authors, made the V and J calls. Here the sample has around 350,000 distinct CDR3 sequences; around 14% occur a single time. The ten biggest clones cover about 27% of the sample.

The CDR3, from cysteine to phenylalanine, totals 14 residues. Of all the DNA, just the CDR3 is kept, 42 bases in frame from base 1. Via the germline V gene, CDR1 is MNHNS and CDR2 SASEGT. At the junction V is shortened by 7 bases and J by 7 bases, with 14 bases in between. The source is a woman younger than 35 with Graves' hyperthyroidism that later progressed to Graves' ophthalmopathy. The sequencing sample was made of blood. The chain employs TRBV6-1 and TRBJ1-6; tentative D gene TRBD1, with 6 bases matching. The DNA sequence reads TGTGCCAGCACTCTAGGGGGTCGCAATTCACCCCTCCACTTT. It encodes CASTLGGRNSPLHF.